The clone carrying this T cell receptor beta chain was counted between two and nine times. Its specificity is not known. The sequenced template was cDNA made from the entire isolated RNA. Assay: immunoSEQ multiplex PCR; the TCRdb copy retains only in-frame clones and omits some. Of about 930,000 clones detected, under 20% appear once; the ten largest clones hold 0.02% to 0.03%. The data are from a study of beta chain features in type 1 diabetes. Study as a whole: Across every sample, some 110 million sorted cells were examined in total.

Findings and limits, study-wide: Sampled from patients, naive, central memory and Treg TCRB repertoires appeared more similar than those sampled from healthy donors. VDJ junctions from patients with type 1 diabetes contained fewer insertions and more deletions.

Purity above 95% was achieved in all sorted populations. This TCR was recovered from a woman aged 18-29 years in good health. Sequenced: naive CD4+ T cells from blood.

The CDR3 loop is CASGRGNNYGYTF. Here the CDR3 DNA reads TGTGCCAGTGGTAGGGGGAATAACTATGGCTACACCTTC. The chain uses TRBV19 and TRBJ1-2; D possibly corresponds to TRBD1 (6 bases). The germline V gene encodes CDR1 LNHDA and CDR2 SQIVND (reference sequence). This CDR3 is built from 13 residues. V was pared by 8 bases and J by 1 base, with 11 bases between.